The rows below give T cell receptor beta chains drawn from one sample of a study of blood T cell repertoires in COVID-19. Measured with immunoSEQ multiplex PCR; TCRdb has only the in-frame clones, and not every one. The repertoire has around 97,000 clones, approximately 82% of them found once; the top ten carry more than 9%. Material: peripheral blood. The receptors originated from a man between 65 and 85 years old with acute or convalescent COVID-19. The CDR3 runs from the conserved cysteine through the conserved F or W. Each record gives: D gene, V gene, clone size, J gene, CDR3 DNA, CDR3 protein. A D gene is named only where the DNA matches it firmly. Clone size is shown for a subset of rows, as once, few, many or a class of expanded clone.

>NA|TRBV15|NA|TRBJ1-5
TGTGCCACCAGCAACCTACGGATGCGCGGTCAGCCCCAGCATTTT
CATSNLRMRGQPQHF
>NA|TRBV25-1|NA|TRBJ1-1
TGTGCCAGCAGTGATGGGAGCGGGGGAGATACGGAAGCTTTCTTT
CASSDGSGGDTEAFF
>TRBD2|TRBV5-4|once|TRBJ2-1
TGTGCCAGCAGCCCGCAACGGACTAGCGGGAGGAATGAGCAGTTCTTC
CASSPQRTSGRNEQFF
>TRBD1|TRBV7-2|NA|TRBJ2-7
TGTGCCAGCAGCCCTGGGACAGGGCGCGAGCAGTACTTC
CASSPGTGREQYF
>NA|TRBV3-1/TRBV3-2|NA|TRBJ1-4
TGTGCCAGCAGCCCGACAACCCCGAGCGGAGGACTGTTTTTT
CASSPTTPSGGLFF
>NA|TRBV7-9|NA|TRBJ1-6
TGTGCCAGCAGCTACGGACAGTATTATAATTCACCCCTCCACTTT
CASSYGQYYNSPLHF
>NA|TRBV7-2|NA|TRBJ1-2
TGTGCCAGCAGTACTTACCAGACAGCTGAAAATGGCTACACCTTC
CASSTYQTAENGYTF
>TRBD2|TRBV3-1/TRBV3-2|NA|TRBJ2-3
TGTGCCAGCAGCCAAACCGGGACTAACACAGATACGCAGTATTTT
CASSQTGTNTDTQYF
>TRBD1|TRBV27|NA|TRBJ2-1
TGTGCCAGCAGTTTCGGACAGGGGGTTTACAATGAGCAGTTCTTC
CASSFGQGVYNEQFF
>NA|TRBV7-3|few|TRBJ1-5
TGTGCCAGCAGCTCAAACGGGTCACATAGCAATCAGCCCCAGCATTTT
CASSSNGSHSNQPQHF
>NA|TRBV18|NA|TRBJ2-6
TGTGCCAGCTCACCGAGGCAGGGAAGCTCTGGGGCCAACGTCCTGACTTTC
CASSPRQGSSGANVLTF
>TRBD2|TRBV6-5|NA|TRBJ2-2
TGTGCCAGCAGTCTTAGCGGGAGGGCCGTGGAGGAGCTGTTTTTT
CASSLSGRAVEELFF
>TRBD2|TRBV9|NA|TRBJ2-1
TGTGCCAGCAGCGTAAGACCCCCCACTAGCGGACCCTACAATGAGCAGTTCTTC
CASSVRPPTSGPYNEQFF
>TRBD1|TRBV6-5|few|TRBJ2-3
TGTGCCAGCAGCAACAGGGGAAAAACAGATACGCAGTATTTT
CASSNRGKTDTQYF
>NA|TRBV20-1|NA|TRBJ1-5
TGCAGTGCTAGTGTAGGACAGAATCAGCCCCAGCATTTT
CSASVGQNQPQHF
>NA|TRBV6-5|NA|TRBJ1-3
TGTGCCAGCAGTCAGGACGGGAGCTCTGGAAACACCATATATTTT
CASSQDGSSGNTIYF
>TRBD1|TRBV25-1|once|TRBJ1-2
TGTGCCAGCAGTGAATCCCTACAGGGGAGCGGCTACACCTTC
CASSESLQGSGYTF
>NA|TRBV19|NA|TRBJ2-7
TGTGCCAGCAGCGACTGGGGCCCTACCTACGAGCAGTACTTC
CASSDWGPTYEQYF
>NA|TRBV7-9|NA|TRBJ2-2
TGTGCCAGCAGCTTATGGGACACTAACACCGGGGAGCTGTTTTTT
CASSLWDTNTGELFF
>TRBD2|TRBV29-1|NA|TRBJ2-3
TGCAGCGCCGGGGGACTAGCGGGTTCAGATACGCAGTATTTT
CSAGGLAGSDTQYF
>NA|TRBV5-1|NA|TRBJ2-3
TGCGCCAGCAGCTTTAGACTTGCTAGCACAGATACGCAGTATTTT
CASSFRLASTDTQYF
>TRBD2|TRBV19|NA|TRBJ2-3
TGTGCCAGTAGTATAGCTAGCGGCAGCACAGATACGCAGTATTTT
CASSIASGSTDTQYF
>NA|TRBV3-1/TRBV3-2|NA|TRBJ1-5
TGTGCCAGCAGCCAAGGTCCCCAAAGGAGAGGACAGCCCCAGCATTTT
CASSQGPQRRGQPQHF
>TRBD1|TRBV30|once|TRBJ1-2
TGTGCCTCCCCCGGGACAGGGGGATATGGCTACACCTTC
CASPGTGGYGYTF
>NA|TRBV25-1|NA|TRBJ2-2
TGTGCCAGCAGCTGGGACTTCTACACCGGGGAGCTGTTTTTT
CASSWDFYTGELFF
>TRBD2|TRBV5-1|NA|TRBJ2-1
TGCGCCAGCAGCAGGAGACCGACTAGCGGGCGCCCCGGGGATGAGCAGTTCTTC
CASSRRPTSGRPGDEQFF
>TRBD1|TRBV19|NA|TRBJ1-3
TGTGCCAGTAGTCCGGGACAGGGGGCGCGAGGAAACACCATATATTTT
CASSPGQGARGNTIYF